Listed below are T cell receptor beta chains from one sample, sequenced in a study of T cells in Graves' hyperthyroidism and ophthalmopathy. TCRdb reprocessed the multiplex PCR reads with MiXCR, giving one entry per CDR3 protein. The table lists about 570,000 distinct CDR3 sequences, 12% to 15% of them singletons. The specimen was blood. Source of these receptors: a woman aged 40 to 50 with Graves' hyperthyroidism. Both conserved end residues are part of each CDR3. The D gene is left open where the match is weak. Rows give clone size only sometimes, using once, few, many, or a class for an expanded clone.

J,D,V,size,CDR3,DNA
TRBJ2-7,TRBD1,TRBV29-1,many,CSVRSGQGAFEQYF,TGCAGCGTTCGATCCGGACAGGGGGCGTTCGAGCAGTACTTC
TRBJ1-1,NA,TRBV7-8,many,CASSPGWESTEAFF,TGTGCCAGCAGCCCTGGGTGGGAAAGCACTGAAGCTTTCTTT
TRBJ2-2,NA,TRBV9,NA,CASSVEGGVTGELFF,TGTGCCAGCAGCGTAGAGGGAGGAGTCACCGGGGAGCTGTTTTTT
TRBJ2-7,NA,TRBV7-2,NA,CANSSYLEDEQYF,TGTGCCAACAGCTCGTACCTCGAGGACGAGCAGTACTTC
TRBJ2-2,TRBD2,TRBV5-1,many,CASSLTAGADTGELFF,TGCGCCAGCAGCTTGACAGCGGGAGCCGACACCGGGGAGCTGTTTTTT
TRBJ2-5,TRBD2,TRBV12-3/TRBV12-4,many,CASSAFQRERETQYF,TGTGCCAGCAGTGCCTTCCAGCGGGAGAGAGAGACCCAGTACTTC
TRBJ1-2,TRBD1,TRBV12-3/TRBV12-4,few,CASRGTGEGTGYTF,TGTGCCAGCAGAGGGACAGGGGAAGGGACTGGCTACACCTTC
TRBJ1-1,NA,TRBV7-9,NA,CASSLISDSEAFF,TGTGCCAGCAGCTTAATTTCTGATAGCGAAGCTTTCTTT
TRBJ2-1,TRBD2,TRBV10-1,NA,CASSTGTSGKQFF,TGCGCCAGCAGTACCGGGACTAGCGGAAAGCAGTTCTTC
TRBJ2-1,TRBD2,TRBV28,many,CASMDRSPGLGTYNEQFF,TGTGCCAGCATGGACAGAAGTCCGGGACTAGGGACTTACAATGAGCAGTTCTTC
TRBJ2-2,NA,TRBV12-3/TRBV12-4,many,CASAPHQGKVGTGELFF,TGTGCCAGCGCCCCCCACCAGGGTAAAGTTGGCACCGGGGAGCTGTTTTTT
TRBJ2-7,TRBD1,TRBV3-1,many,CASSLTGTGDEQYF,TGTGCCAGCAGCCTCACCGGGACAGGGGATGAGCAGTACTTC
TRBJ2-3,TRBD2,TRBV20-1,many,CSARRTSADTQYF,TGCAGTGCTAGACGGACTAGCGCAGATACGCAGTATTTT
TRBJ1-5,NA,TRBV15,NA,CATSSAPGSNQPQHF,TGTGCCACCAGCAGTGCTCCAGGGAGCAATCAGCCCCAGCATTTT
TRBJ2-1,TRBD2,TRBV10-3,many,CAISESEGLAGRNEQFF,TGTGCCATCAGTGAGTCGGAAGGGCTAGCGGGACGGAATGAGCAGTTCTTC
TRBJ2-2,NA,TRBV20-1,NA,CSATPSANTGELFF,TGCAGTGCTACGCCTAGCGCTAACACCGGGGAGCTGTTTTTT
TRBJ2-2,NA,TRBV10-3,many,CASDGRYTGELFF,TGTGCCTCGGACGGGAGATACACCGGGGAGCTGTTTTTT
TRBJ2-1,TRBD2,TRBV20-1,many,CSAHSGSAFNEQFF,TGCAGTGCCCATAGCGGGAGCGCCTTCAATGAGCAGTTCTTC
TRBJ1-1,NA,TRBV28,many,CASSPTRGGLGTEAFF,TGTGCCAGCAGTCCTACCAGGGGAGGGTTGGGCACTGAAGCTTTCTTT
TRBJ2-3,NA,TRBV5-1,NA,CASSLAGSPDTQYF,TGCGCCAGCAGCTTGGCCGGGAGTCCGGATACGCAGTATTTT
TRBJ2-5,TRBD2,TRBV7-2,many,CASSMGGVGETQYF,TGTGCCAGCTCCATGGGGGGGGTCGGGGAGACCCAGTACTTC
TRBJ2-7,NA,TRBV20-1,many,CSARVSPPSVGEQYF,TGCAGTGCTAGAGTCTCCCCCCCGAGCGTGGGAGAGCAGTACTTC
TRBJ2-5,NA,TRBV7-7,many,CASSLSLGSEETQYF,TGTGCTAGCAGCTTGAGTTTGGGCTCAGAAGAGACCCAGTACTTC
TRBJ2-5,NA,TRBV20-1,few,CSARGRFKDVQRGQETQYF,TGCAGTGCTAGAGGTAGATTTAAAGACGTCCAACGGGGCCAAGAGACCCAGTACTTC
TRBJ2-1,TRBD2,TRBV27,NA,CASSLGLAGRAEQFF,TGTGCCAGCAGCCTGGGACTAGCGGGACGAGCTGAGCAGTTCTTC
TRBJ2-7,NA,TRBV28,NA,CASSPLGQAYEQYF,TGTGCCAGCAGCCCACTTGGGCAGGCCTACGAGCAGTACTTC
TRBJ1-1,NA,TRBV30,many,CAWRPVGGSTEAFF,TGTGCCTGGAGACCCGTAGGGGGGTCCACTGAAGCTTTCTTT
TRBJ1-5,TRBD1,TRBV30,few,CAWRPRGGTGQPQHF,TGTGCCTGGAGGCCCAGGGGGGGGACCGGTCAGCCCCAGCATTTT
TRBJ1-2,NA,TRBV4-1,NA,CASSQGAPVGIPYGYTF,TGCGCCAGCAGCCAGGGTGCCCCCGTGGGGATCCCCTATGGCTACACCTTC
TRBJ2-1,TRBD2,TRBV6-1,few,CASSEDGRGTYNEQFF,TGTGCCAGCAGTGAAGATGGGAGGGGCACCTACAATGAGCAGTTCTTC
TRBJ1-4,TRBD1,TRBV3-1,many,CASSTPGQGGEKLFF,TGTGCCAGCAGCACACCGGGACAGGGTGGGGAAAAACTGTTTTTT
TRBJ2-7,TRBD1,TRBV27,few,CASSLSGQGFYEQYF,TGTGCCAGCAGTTTATCGGGACAGGGGTTCTACGAGCAGTACTTC
TRBJ2-7,NA,TRBV7-6,many,CASSLLAGPYEQYF,TGTGCCAGCAGCTTACTGGCGGGGCCCTACGAGCAGTACTTC
TRBJ2-7,NA,TRBV20-1,once,CSAKRGGTLQGSEQYF,TGCAGTGCTAAGCGGGGAGGAACGCTACAGGGGTCCGAGCAGTACTTC
TRBJ2-1,TRBD2,TRBV20-1,few,CSARPTGTSGPLGQFF,TGCAGTGCTAGACCAACCGGGACTAGCGGTCCTCTCGGGCAGTTCTTC
TRBJ2-3,TRBD1,TRBV6-1,many,CASTWDRGTDTQYF,TGTGCCAGCACCTGGGACAGGGGTACAGATACGCAGTATTTT
TRBJ1-1,NA,TRBV29-1,NA,CSVDGFATEAFF,TGCAGCGTTGATGGGTTTGCCACTGAAGCTTTCTTT
TRBJ2-2,NA,TRBV7-3,few,CASSQRPDTGELFF,TGTGCCAGCAGCCAGCGTCCGGACACCGGGGAGCTGTTTTTT
TRBJ2-4,NA,TRBV18,few,CASSSRELLAGLDIQYF,TGTGCCAGCTCCTCCCGGGAGCTTCTAGCCGGGTTGGACATTCAGTACTTC
TRBJ1-2,TRBD1,TRBV18,many,CASTPDRVGGYTF,TGTGCCAGCACCCCAGACAGGGTCGGCGGCTACACCTTC
TRBJ2-7,NA,TRBV10-3,many,CAISVVHDEQYF,TGTGCCATCAGTGTAGTTCACGACGAGCAGTACTTC
TRBJ1-6,NA,TRBV11-2,many,CASSLGASSPLHF,TGTGCCAGCAGCTTAGGGGCGAGTTCACCCCTCCACTTT
TRBJ2-2,TRBD1,TRBV20-1,many,CSAEDRGTGELFF,TGCAGTGCCGAGGACAGGGGGACCGGGGAGCTGTTTTTT
TRBJ1-2,TRBD1,TRBV5-6,many,CASSTDRGPNYGYTF,TGTGCCAGCAGCACGGACAGGGGGCCCAACTATGGCTACACCTTC
TRBJ2-2,TRBD1,TRBV5-1,many,CASRTGTENTGELFF,TGCGCCAGCAGAACCGGGACAGAGAACACCGGGGAGCTGTTTTTT
TRBJ1-1,NA,TRBV7-2,NA,CASRITGASTEAFF,TGTGCCAGCAGGATAACAGGTGCCTCCACTGAAGCTTTCTTT
TRBJ2-7,NA,TRBV4-1,many,CASSQGQAGLYEQYF,TGCGCCAGCAGCCAAGGACAAGCGGGCCTTTACGAGCAGTACTTC
TRBJ1-1,TRBD1,TRBV19,few,CASSVRPGQSNTEAFF,TGTGCCAGTAGTGTGCGACCGGGACAGTCGAACACTGAAGCTTTCTTT
TRBJ2-7,TRBD1,TRBV28,NA,CASSLKGTGIVGEQYF,TGTGCCAGCAGTTTAAAGGGGACAGGGATTGTGGGCGAGCAGTACTTC
TRBJ1-3,NA,TRBV12-3/TRBV12-4,NA,CASSFAMGSGNTIYF,TGTGCCAGCAGTTTCGCTATGGGGTCTGGAAACACCATATATTTT
TRBJ2-5,NA,TRBV7-2,NA,CASSRGRSETQYF,TGTGCCAGCAGCCGTGGCAGGTCGGAGACCCAGTACTTC
TRBJ2-7,NA,TRBV28,many,CASSFNGRSYEQYF,TGTGCCAGCAGTTTTAACGGGCGCTCCTACGAGCAGTACTTC
TRBJ1-5,NA,TRBV6-2/TRBV6-3,few,CASRISNQPQHF,TGTGCCAGCAGAATTAGCAATCAGCCCCAGCATTTT
TRBJ2-1,NA,TRBV11-3,few,CASSLVDFYSYNEQFF,TGTGCCAGCAGCTTAGTGGACTTCTACTCCTACAATGAGCAGTTCTTC
TRBJ2-7,NA,TRBV3-1,many,CASSQSPGTYEQYF,TGTGCCAGCAGCCAAAGTCCCGGAACTTACGAGCAGTACTTC